This paragraph reports one TCR beta chain. Its antigen is unknown. Using immunoSEQ multiplex PCR, the repertoire was profiled, and TCRdb retains in-frame clones only, with some absent. This table holds 100,000 to 150,000 clones, 65% to 90% found once. There are 15 residues in the CDR3. J was trimmed by 6 bases and V by 2 bases; bases with no gene match: 8. CDR1 is MNHEY, CDR2 SMNVEV, per germline (reference sequence). These data are taken from a study of T cell responses to AZD1222 COVID-19 vaccine. Overall study findings and caveats: Spike-specific TCR breadth and depth grew following two AZD1222 doses. Unmutated variant regions reportedly attract nearly half of all spike-specific TCRs. Donors were mostly white British, more females; clonal diversity possibly underestimated. Researchers took repertoire samples only after the peak T cell response had come.

This sequence was found in an adult in good health. Material: peripheral blood, obtained on day 0 of AZD1222 vaccination. The chain employs TRBV27 and TRBJ2-7, with 9 nucleotides matching TRBD1. Here the CDR3 reads CASSLGGQGRAEQYF. CDR3 DNA: TGTGCCAGCAGTTTAGGGGGACAGGGCAGGGCCGAGCAGTACTTC.